The rows below give T cell receptor beta chains drawn from one sample of a study of early stage breast cancer tumors. This table comes from immunoSEQ multiplex PCR, and its TCRdb copy is limited to in-frame clones, with some not included. The data show more than 60,000 clones, more than 65% seen once. Sequencing was carried out using blood. Source of these receptors: a person in their sixties or seventies with breast cancer. Both conserved end residues are part of each CDR3. D genes are given only for firm matches. Size tells how often a clone was seen (once, few, many) or the class of an expanded clone, and some rows leave it out.

d_gene,v_gene,j_gene,abundance,CDR3nt,CDR3aa
.,TRBV5-1,TRBJ2-5,.,TGCGCCAGCAGCTTGGGACAGCCACCAGAGACCCAGTACTTC,CASSLGQPPETQYF
.,TRBV28,TRBJ1-2,.,TGTGCCAGCAGTTCCGGGGCGGTGAACTATGGCTACACCTTC,CASSSGAVNYGYTF
TRBD1,TRBV7-8,TRBJ2-7,.,TGCCTCGCGGGACAGGCCCCACTTGAGCAGTACTTC,CLAGQAPLEQYF
.,TRBV5-5,TRBJ2-4,.,TGTGCCAGCAACCACCTCAACCGGGACATTCAGTACTTC,CASNHLNRDIQYF
.,TRBV30,TRBJ2-2,.,TGTGCCTGGAGCTCGGCCAATCAGGCCGGGGAGCTGTTTTTT,CAWSSANQAGELFF
.,TRBV30,TRBJ1-3,.,TGTGCCTGGAGTGGACCAGGGTTGGACTCTGGAAACACCATATATTTT,CAWSGPGLDSGNTIYF
.,TRBV2,TRBJ2-7,.,TGTGCCAGCCGCCGGGACACGGCCTCCTACGAGCAGTACTTC,CASRRDTASYEQYF
.,TRBV30,TRBJ1-6,.,TGTGCCTGGAGTAGGGGGAGCGAGTCACCCCTCCACTTT,CAWSRGSESPLHF
.,TRBV27,TRBJ2-5,.,TGTGCCAGGATATGGACTTTCAGAATTCCCGAACAAGAGACCCAGTACTTC,CARIWTFRIPEQETQYF
.,TRBV9,TRBJ2-7,few,TGTGCCAGCAGCGTAGATTCCGATCCCTACGAGCAGTACTTC,CASSVDSDPYEQYF
.,TRBV29-1,TRBJ2-3,.,TGCAGCGTTGATAATCCTGGGTCGACAGATACGCAGTATTTT,CSVDNPGSTDTQYF
.,TRBV5-1,TRBJ1-4,.,TGCGCCAGCAGCTTGGATCCGGGGAGGTTTGAAAAACTGTTTTTT,CASSLDPGRFEKLFF
TRBD1,TRBV27,TRBJ1-4,.,TGTGCCAGCAGTTCATCAGGACAGGGGACTGGAAAACTGTTTTTT,CASSSSGQGTGKLFF
.,TRBV11-3,TRBJ2-1,.,TGTGCCAGCAGCCCGGACCCGGCGGGGGAGCAGTTCTTC,CASSPDPAGEQFF
.,TRBV9,TRBJ1-6,.,TGTGCCAGCAGCGTAGCGACGGTGAATTCACCCCTCCACTTT,CASSVATVNSPLHF
TRBD1,TRBV9,TRBJ2-5,.,TGTGCCAGCAGCGCCCGACAGGGGGCGCTAGGAGAGACCCAGTACTTC,CASSARQGALGETQYF
.,TRBV27,TRBJ2-7,once,TGTGCCAGCAGTTTACGTACACGGCGGGTCCCCTACGAGCAGTACTTC,CASSLRTRRVPYEQYF
.,TRBV6-5,TRBJ2-2,once,TGTGCCAGCACGCCTAGCAGGGTCACCGGGGAGCTGTTTTTT,CASTPSRVTGELFF
TRBD2,TRBV19,TRBJ2-3,.,TGTGCCGTATCTAGCGGAGGGGCAGATACGCAGTATTTT,CAVSSGGADTQYF
.,TRBV9,TRBJ1-1,.,TGTGCCAGCAGCGCAAACCCACATGACAGGAACACTGAAGCTTTCTTT,CASSANPHDRNTEAFF
TRBD2,TRBV7-9,TRBJ2-2,.,TGTGCCAGCAGCTTACGCGGAGCGGGGACCGGGGAGCTGTTTTTT,CASSLRGAGTGELFF
TRBD1,TRBV5-4,TRBJ1-5,few,TGTGCCAGCAGCCCAGGGGGGGATCAGCCCCAGCATTTT,CASSPGGDQPQHF
TRBD2,TRBV11-2,TRBJ2-7,.,TGTGCCAGCGCCCACTGGACTAGTCCCTACGAGCAGTACTTC,CASAHWTSPYEQYF